This T cell receptor beta chain was captured by sequencing in a study of CD8 T cells in Susac syndrome. RNA totalling about 0.45 to 1 ug underwent reverse transcription with random hexamers. TCRdb re-derived calls from the immunoSEQ multiplex PCR reads in MiXCR, one entry per CDR3 protein. The data hold under 70,000 distinct CDR3 sequences, with roughly 94% observed a single time. Sequencing targeted TCR beta in blood CD8+ and CD4+ T cells. This CDR3 spans 14 amino acids. Germline lookup yields CDR1 MNHEY and CDR2 SMNVEV (reference sequence). Trimming stripped 2 bases from V and 1 base from J, with 8 bases between.

The chain couples TRBV27 to TRBJ1-1; D gene uncertain. This receptor was identified in a human donor with Susac syndrome. Sequenced: CD8+ T cells from PBMCs. The DNA for the CDR3 is TGTGCCAGCAGTTTAGGACGCTCGAACACTGAAGCTTTCTTT. Translating it yields CASSLGRSNTEAFF.